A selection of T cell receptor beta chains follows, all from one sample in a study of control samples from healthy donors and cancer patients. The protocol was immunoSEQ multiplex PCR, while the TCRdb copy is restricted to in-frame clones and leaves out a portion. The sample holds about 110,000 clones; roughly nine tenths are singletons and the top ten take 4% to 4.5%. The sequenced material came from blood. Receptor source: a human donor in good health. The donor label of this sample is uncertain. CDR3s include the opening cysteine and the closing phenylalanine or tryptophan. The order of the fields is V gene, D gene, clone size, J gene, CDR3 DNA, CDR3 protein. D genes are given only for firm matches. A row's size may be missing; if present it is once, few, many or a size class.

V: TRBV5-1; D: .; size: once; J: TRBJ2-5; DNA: TGCGCCAGCAGCTCGACAGGCCTGGAGACCCAGTACTTC; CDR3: CASSSTGLETQYF
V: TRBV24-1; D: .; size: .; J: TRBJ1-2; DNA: TGTGCCACCAGTGATGATCGGGATGGCTACACCTTC; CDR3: CATSDDRDGYTF
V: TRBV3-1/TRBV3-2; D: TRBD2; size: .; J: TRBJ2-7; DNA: TGTGCCAGCAGCCAAGAAGCGGGAGAGCAGTACTTC; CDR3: CASSQEAGEQYF
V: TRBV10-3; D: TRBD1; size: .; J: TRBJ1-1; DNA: TGTGCCATCAGTGACCCGGGACAGCCGAACACTGAAGCTTTCTTT; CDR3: CAISDPGQPNTEAFF
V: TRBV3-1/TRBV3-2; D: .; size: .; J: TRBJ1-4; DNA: TGTGCCAGCAGCCAAGTGTGGCAGGGTGGCGAAAAACTGTTTTTT; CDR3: CASSQVWQGGEKLFF
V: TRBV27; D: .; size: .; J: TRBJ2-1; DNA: TGTGCCAGTTCACCGGGACAAAGGAATGAGCAGTTCTTC; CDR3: CASSPGQRNEQFF
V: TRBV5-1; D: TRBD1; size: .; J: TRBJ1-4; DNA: TGCGCCAGCAGCCCCGGACAGGGAGGTGAAAAACTGTTTTTT; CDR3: CASSPGQGGEKLFF
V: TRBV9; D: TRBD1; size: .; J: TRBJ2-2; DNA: TGTGCCAGCAGCGTAGCTACGACCTCGGGACAGGGGTTCACCGGGGAGCTGTTTTTT; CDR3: CASSVATTSGQGFTGELFF
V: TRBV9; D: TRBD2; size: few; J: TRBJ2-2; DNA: TGTGCCAGCAGCGTAGGGGCTAGCGGGGGAACCGGGGAGCTGTTTTTT; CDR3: CASSVGASGGTGELFF
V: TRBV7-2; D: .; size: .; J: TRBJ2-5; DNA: TGTGCCAGCAGCACACTAGGACAGGAGACCCAGTACTTC; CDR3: CASSTLGQETQYF
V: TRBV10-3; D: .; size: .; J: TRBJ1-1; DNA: TGTGCCATCGGGAGGCGATTAGCTGACACTGAAGCTTTCTTT; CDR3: CAIGRRLADTEAFF
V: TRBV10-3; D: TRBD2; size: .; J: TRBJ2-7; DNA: TGTGCCATCAGTGGGCCCCTTTCCGGGACTAGCGGCTCCTACGAGCAGTACTTC; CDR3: CAISGPLSGTSGSYEQYF
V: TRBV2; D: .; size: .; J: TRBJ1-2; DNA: TGTGCCAGCACGTACCAGGGGAGGAGGGATTACTATGGCTACACCTTC; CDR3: CASTYQGRRDYYGYTF
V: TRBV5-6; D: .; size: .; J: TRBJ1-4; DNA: TGTGCCAGCAGCTTGAATCGGTATAATGAAAAACTGTTTTTT; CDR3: CASSLNRYNEKLFF
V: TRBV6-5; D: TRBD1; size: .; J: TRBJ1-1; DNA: TGTGCCAGCAGCAGGACAGGGTTGAACACTGAAGCTTTCTTT; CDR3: CASSRTGLNTEAFF
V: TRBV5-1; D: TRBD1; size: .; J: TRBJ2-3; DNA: TGCGCCAGCAGCTTAACCCGGGACAGGTCCACAGATACGCAGTATTTT; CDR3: CASSLTRDRSTDTQYF
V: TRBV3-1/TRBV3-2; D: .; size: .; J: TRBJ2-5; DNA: TGTGCCAGCAGCCAAGAGGGTCGCCAAGAGACCCAGTACTTC; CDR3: CASSQEGRQETQYF
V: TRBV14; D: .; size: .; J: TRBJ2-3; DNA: TGTGCCAGCAGCCAAGATAGGGGCATTTCGGCGCAGTATTTT; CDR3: CASSQDRGISAQYF
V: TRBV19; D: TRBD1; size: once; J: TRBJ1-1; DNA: TGTGCCAGTATTAGATGGGACAGGGGATCGGGCGGTGAAGCTTTCTTT; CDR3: CASIRWDRGSGGEAFF
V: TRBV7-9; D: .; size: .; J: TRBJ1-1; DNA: TGTGCCAGCAGCTTAGGGGTTAAGAGGGGAGTTAACACTGAAGCTTTCTTT; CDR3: CASSLGVKRGVNTEAFF
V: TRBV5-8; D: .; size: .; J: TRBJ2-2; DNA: TGTGCCAGCAGCTTGCCGACGGACGGCGCGAACACCGGGGAGCTGTTTTTT; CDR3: CASSLPTDGANTGELFF
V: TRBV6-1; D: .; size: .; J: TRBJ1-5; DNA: TGTGCCAGCAGTGAGGCCATTCGTCAGCCCCAGCATTTT; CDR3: CASSEAIRQPQHF
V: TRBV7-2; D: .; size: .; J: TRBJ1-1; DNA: TGTGCCAGCAGCTTAGCGGCGGGGGTTGGTACTGAAGCTTTCTTT; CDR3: CASSLAAGVGTEAFF
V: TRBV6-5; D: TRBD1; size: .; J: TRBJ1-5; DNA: TGTGCCAGCAGTTCGAGACAGGGGTATCAGCCCCAGCATTTT; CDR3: CASSSRQGYQPQHF
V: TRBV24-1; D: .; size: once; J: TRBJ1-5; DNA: TGTGCCACCAGTGACGGCAGGGGCGGGTGGCAGCCCCAGCATTTT; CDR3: CATSDGRGGWQPQHF
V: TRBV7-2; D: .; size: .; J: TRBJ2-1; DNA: TGTGCCAGCAGCTTAGTAGGGAGGCATGAGCAGTTCTTC; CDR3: CASSLVGRHEQFF
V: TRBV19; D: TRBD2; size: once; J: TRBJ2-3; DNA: TGTGCCAGTAGTCGTGGACTAGCGGATTCCACAGATACGCAGTATTTT; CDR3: CASSRGLADSTDTQYF
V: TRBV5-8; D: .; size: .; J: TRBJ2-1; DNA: TGTGCCAGCAGTTTCGGGGGGCTCGGCTCCTACAATGAGCAGTTCTTC; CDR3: CASSFGGLGSYNEQFF
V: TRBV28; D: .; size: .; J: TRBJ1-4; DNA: TGTGCCAGTCGTAAGAGCGGGGGCCCCGTCTTAACTAATGAAAAACTGTTTTTT; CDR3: CASRKSGGPVLTNEKLFF
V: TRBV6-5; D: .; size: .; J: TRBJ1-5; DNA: TGTGCCAGCAACAGTTTCAATCAGCCCCAGCATTTT; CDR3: CASNSFNQPQHF
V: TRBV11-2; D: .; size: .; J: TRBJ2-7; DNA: TGTGCCAGCAGCGTAAGGCCAGGCCTCAATCTAGGCGAGCAGTACTTC; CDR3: CASSVRPGLNLGEQYF
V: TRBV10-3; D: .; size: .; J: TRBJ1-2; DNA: TGTGCCATCAGCGGGCAGTCTAGTTTATATGGCTACACCTTC; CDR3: CAISGQSSLYGYTF
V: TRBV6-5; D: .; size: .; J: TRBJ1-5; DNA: TGTGCCAGCAGTCTCGACCCCAATCAGCCCCAGCATTTT; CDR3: CASSLDPNQPQHF
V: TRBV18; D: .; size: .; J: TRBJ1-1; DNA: TGTGCCAGCTCACCGGGGCTCATGAACACTGAAGCTTTCTTT; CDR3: CASSPGLMNTEAFF
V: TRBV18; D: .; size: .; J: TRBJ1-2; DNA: TGTGCCAGCTCACCAGTGGCCGATCCAGACTATGGCTACACCTTC; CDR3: CASSPVADPDYGYTF
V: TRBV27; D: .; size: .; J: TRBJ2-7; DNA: TGTGCCAGCAGTTTATATCCCCCGAGCAATGACTACGAGCAGTACTTC; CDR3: CASSLYPPSNDYEQYF